Each of the 25 T cell receptor beta chains below was sequenced from the same sample in a study of blood T cell repertoires in COVID-19. Here immunoSEQ multiplex PCR was the method, and the copy in TCRdb shows in-frame clones only, minus some. The sample has approximately 170,000 clones; around 85% are singletons. Input material: peripheral blood. All receptors derive from a woman aged 55-70 years with COVID-19, enrolled during active disease.

The rearrangement uses TRBV30 and TRBJ1-1; unclear D gene. This CDR3 is built from 14 residues. Germline V gives CDR1 GTSNPN, CDR2 SVGIG (reference sequence). Trimming pared 0 bases from V and 11 bases from J, leaving 19 bases between. The chain's CDR3 is CAWSVIQFDSGAFF. CDR3 nucleotides: TGTGCCTGGAGTGTGATTCAGTTCGATTCCGGGGCTTTCTTT.

The rearrangement links TRBV12-3 or TRBV12-4 to TRBJ1-2, with D unclear. This CDR3 contains 11 residues. V lost 3 bases and J 9 bases, leaving 8 bases between the germline ends. CDR3: CASSFGGSYTF. The CDR3, as DNA: TGTGCCAGCAGTTTCGGTGGTAGCTACACCTTC.

The chain uses TRBV6-2 or TRBV6-3 and TRBJ1-5, with 7 bases lining up with TRBD1. The germline V gene has CDR1 MNHEY and CDR2 SVGEGT. This CDR3 is 14 amino acids long. Trimming removed 5 bases from V and 6 bases from J; junction bases left unmatched: 7. The CDR3 DNA is TGTGCCAGCAGTCGCCCAGACAGGGTTCAGCCCCAGCATTTT. Residues: CASSRPDRVQPQHF.

This clone was counted a single time. Additional DNA sequences in this sample encode the identical CDR3. The J gene is TRBJ1-2, the V gene TRBV3-1 (or the pseudogene TRBV3-2); the D gene is possibly TRBD1 (6 bases). CDR1 and CDR2 (germline): LGHDT, YNNKEL (reference sequence). The CDR3 is made up of 14 amino acids. V was trimmed by 1 base and J by 0 bases, leaving 6 bases between them. CDR3: CASSQGQANYGYTF. CDR3 bases: TGTGCCAGCAGCCAAGGACAGGCTAACTATGGCTACACCTTC.

This chain joins TRBV6-6 and TRBJ2-7, with TRBD1 matching 7 bases. The CDR3 extends over 15 amino acids. The trim removed 0 bases at V and 5 bases at J, leaving 7 bases unmatched. Germline lookup yields CDR1 MNHNY and CDR2 SVGAGI (reference sequence). CDR3 coding DNA: TGTGCCAGCAGTTACTCGAGTGACAGGGCGGACGAGCAGTACTTC. Translation gives CASSYSSDRADEQYF.

The rearrangement uses TRBV2 and TRBJ1-2; D is unclear. V was pared by 7 bases and J by 4 bases, with 19 bases between. CDR3 size: 15 residues. Per the germline V gene, CDR1 is SNHLY and CDR2 is FYNNEI. Here the CDR3 reads CASTVTRPAVYGYTF. Here the CDR3 DNA reads TGTGCCAGCACTGTAACCAGGCCTGCCGTCTATGGCTACACCTTC. Together with reference TRBV2 and TRBJ1-2, the CDR3 gives the full variable domain: EPEVTQTPSHQVTQMGQEVILRCVPISNHLYFYWYRQILGQKVEFLVSFYNNEISEKSEIFDDQFSVERPDGSNFTLKIRSTKLEDSAMYFCASTVTRPAVYGYTFGSGTRLTVV.

The genes are TRBV18 and TRBJ2-3; D uncertain. Germline CDR1 and CDR2: KGHSH and LQKENI. The V and J ends lost 1 base and 1 base respectively, with 9 bases between them. The CDR3 runs 15 residues. CDR3 coding DNA: TGTGCCAGCTCACCACTGGGCGTGGGCACAGATACGCAGTATTTT. This gives the protein CASSPLGVGTDTQYF. Complete variable domain (other parts from reference TRBV18 and TRBJ2-3): NAGVMQNPRHLVRRRGQEARLRCSPMKGHSHVYWYRQLPEEGLKFMVYLQKENIIDESGMPKERFSAEFPKEGPSILRIQQVVRGDSAAYFCASSPLGVGTDTQYFGPGTRLTVL.

This chain joins TRBV7-2 and TRBJ2-1, with TRBD2 as a possible D gene (6 bases). The V and J ends lost 4 bases and 5 bases respectively, with 12 bases between them. The CDR3 extends over 14 amino acids. Per germline, CDR1 SGHTA and CDR2 FQGNSA. Written as DNA, the CDR3 is TGTGCCAGCAGCTGGGGGGACGGGAACAATGAGCAGTTCTTC. Protein: CASSWGDGNNEQFF.

The CDR3 loop is CAWTAGGGYEQYF. In nucleotides, the CDR3 is TGTGCCTGGACGGCTGGCGGAGGCTACGAGCAGTACTTC. The V gene is TRBV30, the J gene TRBJ2-7, with D possibly matching TRBD2 (5 bases). V was pared by 4 bases and J by 3 bases, with 13 bases between. Per the germline V gene, CDR1 is GTSNPN and CDR2 is SVGIG (reference sequence). CDR3 length: 13 amino acids.

The chain links TRBV28 to TRBJ2-7; unclear D gene. CDR1 and CDR2 from the germline V gene are MDHEN and SYDVKM. The CDR3 totals 12 residues. Trimming shortened V by 3 bases and J by 6 bases, and 9 bases separated the two germline ends. For the CDR3, the DNA is TGTGCCAGCAGTTTTTACCTACGCGAGCAGTACTTC. Translation gives CASSFYLREQYF.

This clone has just one count. The chain carries TRBV20-1 and TRBJ2-1; a possible D gene is TRBD1 (5 bases). Trimming pared 3 bases from V and 8 bases from J, leaving 8 bases between. The CDR3 has 11 residues. Germline V gene data show CDR1 as DFQATT and CDR2 as SNEGSKA (reference sequence). In DNA, the CDR3 is TGCAGTGCTAGCCCCAGGGATGAGCAGTTCTTC. Amino acids: CSASPRDEQFF.

The chain uses TRBV6-2 or TRBV6-3 and TRBJ1-3, with no clear D. The CDR3 extends over 15 amino acids. Germline CDR1 reads MNHEY; CDR2 reads SVGEGT. Between the trimmed V and J ends, which lost 5 bases and 4 bases, there was a span of 15 bases. This CDR3 reads CASSDPAGNGNTIYF. In nucleotides, the CDR3 is TGTGCCAGCAGTGACCCCGCGGGGAACGGAAACACCATATATTTT.

This clone appeared a few times. V is TRBV5-1 and J is TRBJ2-7, with 8 positions matching TRBD2. Germline V gene data show CDR1 as SGHRS and CDR2 as YFSETQ. V dropped 6 bases and J dropped 3; count of bases not matched to a gene: 8. The CDR3 has 14 amino acids. The CDR3 reads CASTVTSGYYEQYF. CDR3 bases: TGCGCCAGCACCGTAACTAGCGGCTACTACGAGCAGTACTTC.

V is TRBV19 and J is TRBJ2-2, with 7 bases identical to TRBD1. V shed 10 bases and J 2 bases; nucleotides not matched to a gene: 7. This CDR3 is built from 14 residues. The germline V gene encodes CDR1 LNHDA and CDR2 SQIVND (reference sequence). In DNA, the CDR3 is TGTGCCACCCGACAGGGTGCAAACACCGGGGAGCTGTTTTTT. Amino acid sequence: CATRQGANTGELFF.

The rearrangement links TRBV5-6 to TRBJ2-3, with a possible D match to TRBD1 (6 bases). Germline V gene lookup returns CDR1 SGHDT and CDR2 YYEEEE. This CDR3 has 15 residues. The ends were cut back, 4 bases at V and 0 bases at J, with 12 bases in the middle. The CDR3 DNA reads as TGTGCCAGCAGCCCTGGGACACCTAGCACAGATACGCAGTATTTT. As protein: CASSPGTPSTDTQYF.

The chain combines TRBV3-1 (or the pseudogene TRBV3-2) with TRBJ2-5; weak D call: TRBD2 (5 bases). V dropped 3 bases and J dropped 1 base, with 12 bases sitting between them. The CDR3 totals 15 residues. Germline V lookup: CDR1 LGHDT, CDR2 YNNKEL (reference sequence). DNA of the CDR3: TGTGCCAGCAGCCATCAGCGGAAAATCCAAGAGACCCAGTACTTC. Translation: CASSHQRKIQETQYF.

The gene calls are TRBV4-3 and TRBJ1-1, with a possible D match to TRBD1 (6 bases). CDR1 and CDR2 from the germline V gene are LGHNA and YSLEER. V dropped 1 base and J dropped 4 bases, with 13 bases sitting between them. The CDR3 spans 15 residues. CDR3 protein: CASSQVWGGATEAFF. The CDR3 DNA reads TGCGCCAGCAGCCAAGTTTGGGGGGGGGCCACTGAAGCTTTCTTT.

This chain connects TRBV12-3 or TRBV12-4 to TRBJ1-1; 9 bases fit TRBD1. The CDR3 length is 13 residues. Trimming removed 7 bases from V and 6 bases from J; junction bases left unmatched: 6. The CDR3 protein is CASNLRQGAEAFF. CDR3 nucleotides: TGTGCCAGCAATCTCCGACAGGGGGCTGAAGCTTTCTTT.

The chain combines TRBV6-5 with TRBJ1-4; 11 positions match TRBD1. The CDR3 is 16 amino acids. J was trimmed by 6 bases and V by 2 bases; bases with no gene match: 5. Per the germline V gene, CDR1 is MNHEY and CDR2 is SVGAGI. CDR3 amino acids: CASSYGQGAYHEKLFF. CDR3 in DNA: TGTGCCAGCAGTTACGGACAGGGGGCCTACCATGAAAAACTGTTTTTT.

V gene TRBV7-2 combines with J gene TRBJ2-1; TRBD1 might be the D (5 bases). The CDR3 is 14 amino acids. CDR1 and CDR2 from the germline V gene are SGHTA and FQGNSA. The ends were cut back, 2 bases at V and 9 bases at J, with 14 bases in the middle. As DNA, the CDR3 is TGTGCCAGCAGCTTAAACGCAGGGCAGAGTGAGCAGTTCTTC. Encoded protein: CASSLNAGQSEQFF.

The chain couples TRBV30 to TRBJ1-4; 7 bases match TRBD1. CDR3 size: 15 residues. Germline trimming cut 2 bases from V and 8 bases from J; bases unmatched to any gene: 11. Per germline, CDR1 GTSNPN and CDR2 SVGIG (reference sequence). The CDR3 spells CAWSPGGGMREKLFF. CDR3 nucleotides: TGTGCCTGGAGTCCCGGAGGGGGCATGCGGGAAAAACTGTTTTTT.

This clone came up a few times. The rearrangement uses TRBV24-1 and TRBJ2-7; 7 bases map to TRBD1. The germline V gene has CDR1 KGHDR and CDR2 SFDVKD. V lost 4 bases, J lost 3 bases, and 2 bases stayed unmatched. The CDR3 is made up of 13 amino acids. The DNA for the CDR3 is TGTGCCACCAGTGACGGGGACAGCTACGAGCAGTACTTC. Its protein is CATSDGDSYEQYF.

The chain employs TRBV7-3 and TRBJ2-2; 13 bases match TRBD2. CDR1 and CDR2 (germline): SGHTA, FQGTGA. With 5 bases clipped from V and 3 bases from J, the junction kept 9 bases outside the gene matches. The CDR3 covers 18 residues. For the CDR3, the DNA is TGTGCCAGCAGCGGCGGGACTAGCGGGGAGTTGGACACCGGGGAGCTGTTTTTT. It is translated as CASSGGTSGELDTGELFF.

The rearrangement uses TRBV7-2 and TRBJ2-3, with 11 bases that match TRBD2. The CDR3 is made up of 16 amino acids. In germline, CDR1 is SGHTA, CDR2 FQGNSA. Trimming at V came to 5 bases and at J to 4 bases, leaving 8 bases not matched to a gene. In nucleotides, the CDR3 is TGTGCCAGCAGCACCCGACTAGCGGGATTCGCAGATACGCAGTATTTT. This sequence encodes CASSTRLAGFADTQYF.

This chain links TRBV29-1 with TRBJ2-2, with 9 bases identical to TRBD2. The V gene end was trimmed by 6 bases and the J gene end by 1 base; junction bases not matched to a gene: 6. In germline, CDR1 is SQVTM, CDR2 ANQGSEA. This CDR3 is built from 15 residues. CDR3 protein: CSVTGLARNTGELFF. In nucleotides, the CDR3 is TGCAGCGTAACAGGACTAGCGAGGAACACCGGGGAGCTGTTTTTT.